The T cell receptor (beta chain) under discussion was sequenced for a study of Ad26.COV2.S vaccination and SARS-CoV-2 variants. Study context: The vaccine Ad26.COV2.S was put into the muscle once, or twice with 56 days between.

Treatment defined: about 20 received Ad26.COV2.S at low or high dose, single or two shots; a few received placebo; per-sample allocation not given. Each sample was drawn 63 days after the first injection (of vaccine or placebo). Boston supplied an adult donor aged 18-55 years. The method was immunoSEQ multiplex PCR; TCRdb's version includes in-frame clones alone and lacks a portion of them. Of about 390,000 clones listed, about 90% are singletons. This receptor was obtained from a person aged 18-65 years who received the Ad26.COV2.S COVID-19 vaccine or a placebo. Sample: peripheral blood, taken in a trial of Ad26.COV2.S vaccine versus placebo.

The CDR3 DNA reads TGTGCCAGTTCAGGACAGGAGAACACCGGGGAGCTGTTTTTT. Its translation is CASSGQENTGELFF. The chain combines TRBV18 with TRBJ2-2; the match to TRBD1 covers 7 bases. CDR1 and CDR2 (germline): KGHSH, LQKENI. This CDR3 is built from 14 residues. V shed 9 bases, J shed 1 base, and the junction held 5 bases outside the gene matches.